This T cell receptor (beta chain) was retrieved from a study of cytomegalovirus exposure and HLA in healthy donors. Background on the study: Unique TCRs numbering roughly 85 million, obtained from HLA-typed donors, made up an early data release.

Researchers ran the PCR with 60 Vbeta and 13 Jbeta primers. The assay was immunoSEQ multiplex PCR, and TCRdb's table has in-frame clones only and misses some. The table has under 150,000 clones, about 80% seen once. Turning to this clone: Antigen: not known.

Whole-study results and caveats: In a later analysis, an Asian-associated ancestry cluster reportedly showed fewer N-insertions than the roughly 730-donor mean. Later on, an analysis found that several of the most significant clusters appeared to be linked to common viral pathogens, which included parvovirus B19.

V lost 0 bases to trimming and J lost 5 bases, with 8 bases between them. Germline CDR1 SGHRS, CDR2 YFSETQ. There are 13 residues in the CDR3. V and J are TRBV5-1 and TRBJ2-5; weak D call: TRBD2 (5 bases). The origin of this receptor is a male donor in good health and CMV-seronegative. Sequenced: PBMCs. CDR3 protein: CASSLGLWETQYF. The CDR3, as DNA: TGCGCCAGCAGCTTGGGACTATGGGAGACCCAGTACTTC. Full variable domain (missing parts from reference TRBV5-1 and TRBJ2-5): KAGVTQTPRYLIKTRGQQVTLSCSPISGHRSVSWYQQTPGQGLQFLFEYFSETQRNKGNFPGRFSGRQFSNSRSEMNVSTLELGDSALYLCASSLGLWETQYFGPGTRLLVL.